Listed below are T cell receptor beta chains from one sample, sequenced in a study of shared clonotypes between healthy human individuals. Sequenced by immunoSEQ multiplex PCR; TCRdb stores in-frame clones only, minus some. The sample carries some 2.1 million clones, over 85% recorded once. Sequenced input: naive CD8+ T cells from PBMCs. The receptors were sampled from a man younger than 35 in good health. Some clones in this sample may be carry-over from other donors' samples. The CDR3 runs from the conserved cysteine through the conserved F or W. The D gene is left open where the match is weak. The listing skips clone size in some rows; elsewhere it reads once, few, many or a size class.

cdr3_aa cdr3_nt j_call v_call clone_size d_call
CASSQRLAGVVDTQYF TGTGCCAGCAGCCAAAGACTAGCGGGAGTTGTAGATACGCAGTATTTT TRBJ2-3 TRBV7-8 - TRBD2
CASSLDPRGGTGELFF TGTGCCAGCAGCTTAGATCCTCGAGGGGGTACCGGGGAGCTGTTTTTT TRBJ2-2 TRBV7-8 - -
CASSQQGIYGYTF TGCGCCAGCAGTCAACAGGGGATCTATGGCTACACCTTC TRBJ1-2 TRBV23-1 - -
CAIKSKLRGGYTF TGTGCCATCAAGTCTAAACTAAGGGGTGGCTACACCTTC TRBJ1-2 TRBV2 - -
CASSGRENQPQHF TGTGCCAGCAGTGGCCGGGAGAATCAGCCCCAGCATTTT TRBJ1-5 TRBV27 - -
CASSSPGLAGFNEQFF TGTGCCAGCAGCTCCCCGGGACTAGCGGGTTTTAATGAGCAGTTCTTC TRBJ2-1 TRBV7-9 - TRBD2
CASSLIGGARETQYF TGTGCCAGCAGCTTAATAGGGGGGGCCCGGGAGACCCAGTACTTC TRBJ2-5 TRBV7-3 - -
CASSERGLAAYEQYF TGCGCCAGCAGTGAGAGGGGACTAGCGGCTTACGAGCAGTACTTC TRBJ2-7 TRBV10-2 - TRBD2
CASSGGHNSNQPQHF TGTGCCAGTAGTGGGGGACATAATAGCAATCAGCCCCAGCATTTT TRBJ1-5 TRBV27 - -
CASSEGPPNQPQHF TGTGCCAGCAGCGAGGGACCGCCTAATCAGCCCCAGCATTTT TRBJ1-5 TRBV9 once -
CASSYGSGEGYNEQFF TGTGCCAGCAGTTACGGGAGCGGGGAGGGTTACAATGAGCAGTTCTTC TRBJ2-1 TRBV6-5 - TRBD2
CASSHSRDRYEQYF TGTGCCAGTAGTCATTCTCGGGACCGCTACGAGCAGTACTTC TRBJ2-7 TRBV19 - -
CASSVPLGTEAFF TGTGCCAGCAGTGTCCCCCTCGGCACTGAAGCTTTCTTT TRBJ1-1 TRBV6-1 - -
CASSLRLAGYEQYF TGCGCCAGCAGCCTCCGACTAGCGGGTTACGAGCAGTACTTC TRBJ2-7 TRBV4-1 - TRBD2
CSGTVGKELFF TGCAGCGGGACAGTCGGGAAAGAACTGTTTTTT TRBJ1-4 TRBV29-1 - -
CASSLTNQGQVGNEQFF TGTGCCAGCAGCCTCACCAACCAAGGACAGGTAGGCAATGAGCAGTTCTTC TRBJ2-1 TRBV7-2 once TRBD1
CASSYWQGETEAFF TGTGCCAGCAGTTACTGGCAGGGTGAGACTGAAGCTTTCTTT TRBJ1-1 TRBV6-5 few -
CASSQELRRNTEAFF TGCGCCAGCAGCCAAGAATTGCGACGGAACACTGAAGCTTTCTTT TRBJ1-1 TRBV4-1 - -
CASSQYPGLAHSEQYF TGCGCCAGCAGCCAGTATCCGGGACTAGCCCATTCCGAGCAGTACTTC TRBJ2-7 TRBV4-3 once TRBD2
CAWTNRPGTGELFF TGTGCCTGGACCAATAGACCGGGCACCGGGGAGCTGTTTTTT TRBJ2-2 TRBV30 once -
CASSLDPWGGPDEKLFF TGTGCCAGCAGCTTAGATCCGTGGGGGGGGCCTGATGAAAAACTGTTTTTT TRBJ1-4 TRBV7-8 - -
CASSYSIGTPRETQYF TGTGCCAGCAGTTACTCGATCGGGACTCCGAGGGAGACCCAGTACTTC TRBJ2-5 TRBV6-5 - -
CASSTGTTNTGELFF TGTGCCAGCAGCACCGGGACAACGAACACCGGGGAGCTGTTTTTT TRBJ2-2 TRBV5-4 - -
CASSPTGSEAFF TGTGCCAGTAGCCCGACAGGAAGTGAAGCTTTCTTT TRBJ1-1 TRBV19 few -
CASSPQRGLTGELFF TGTGCCAGCAGCCCACAGCGGGGACTGACCGGGGAGCTGTTTTTT TRBJ2-2 TRBV11-3 - TRBD2
CASAGTHYEQYF TGTGCCAGCGCAGGGACTCATTACGAGCAGTACTTC TRBJ2-7 TRBV21-1 - -
CAIRIQGLGTEAFF TGTGCCATCAGGATACAGGGGTTAGGAACTGAAGCTTTCTTT TRBJ1-1 TRBV10-3 once TRBD1
CASSLARTSGREADTQYF TGCGCCAGCAGCTTGGCCAGAACTAGCGGGAGAGAGGCAGATACGCAGTATTTT TRBJ2-3 TRBV5-1 - TRBD2
CASSYDRRSYEQYF TGTGCCAGCAGTTACGACAGGAGGTCCTACGAGCAGTACTTC TRBJ2-7 TRBV6-5 - -
CASSQVGTGNSDTQYF TGCGCCAGCAGCCAAGTTGGGACAGGGAATTCAGATACGCAGTATTTT TRBJ2-3 TRBV4-1 - TRBD1
CSVDPPYGYTF TGCAGCGTTGATCCCCCCTATGGCTACACCTTC TRBJ1-2 TRBV29-1 - -